Listed here are 17 T cell receptor beta chains from one sample, sequenced in a study of blood T cells in healthy people across ages. Sample-barcoded 5' priming and a J-beta primer mix drove a second PCR of roughly 7 to 11 cycles. TCRdb reanalysed the 5' RACE reads using MiXCR and keeps one entry per CDR3 protein. The data contain fewer than 700,000 distinct CDR3 sequences, roughly 48% of them singletons. The sample consisted of blood. The receptor set was obtained from a man at least 80 years old in good health.

The V call is TRBV7-2, the J call TRBJ2-2; 10 bases match TRBD1. Per germline, CDR1 SGHTA and CDR2 FQGNSA. This CDR3 has 15 amino acids. After removal of 3 bases from V and 6 bases from J, the junction contained 4 bases not matched to a gene. CDR3 sequence: CASSFDRGQAGELFF. CDR3 bases: TGTGCCAGCAGCTTTGACAGGGGGCAAGCCGGGGAGCTGTTTTTT.

As for this clonotype: This may come from a read error, since a much larger clone is one base off. In nucleotides, the CDR3 is TGTGCCAGCATCGGGACTAGCGGGGGGACCTACAATGAGCAGTACTTC. Its protein product is CASIGTSGGTYNEQYF. The chain employs TRBV6-5 and TRBJ2-1; 15 nucleotides match TRBD2. The J call is uncertain, as TRBJ2-7 better fits the DNA end. The CDR3 has 16 residues. CDR1 MNHEY and CDR2 SVGAGI come from the germline V gene.

In this sample, this clonotype turned up a few times. J is TRBJ2-5 and V is TRBV20-1; D is perhaps TRBD2 (5 bases). The germline gives CDR1 DFQATT, CDR2 SNEGSKA (reference sequence). V gave up 3 bases and J gave up 4 bases, with 12 bases separating them. The CDR3 loop spans 13 amino acids. CDR3 residues: CSARSVRGETQYF. In DNA form, the CDR3 reads TGCAGTGCTAGGTCGGTACGGGGAGAGACCCAGTACTTC.

The chain recombines TRBV20-1 with TRBJ2-1; D unclear. Germline-derived CDR1 and CDR2 are DFQATT and SNEGSKA (reference sequence). This CDR3 region has 15 residues. The germline V and J ends were trimmed by 0 bases and 3 bases, with 12 bases remaining between them. CDR3 sequence: CSARDLRDHYNEQFF. In DNA, the CDR3 is TGCAGTGCTAGAGATTTGAGAGACCACTACAATGAGCAGTTCTTC.

This chain joins TRBV7-6 and TRBJ1-2; D not resolved. Germline CDR1 SGHVS, CDR2 FNYEAQ. V was shortened by 5 bases and J by 4 bases, with 11 bases between the two germline ends. The CDR3 has 13 amino acids. The CDR3 is CASSPPVPYGYTF. As DNA, the CDR3 is TGTGCCAGCAGCCCACCGGTCCCCTATGGCTACACCTTC.

The V and J genes are TRBV29-1 and TRBJ2-5; D is unresolved. The CDR3 has 12 residues. With 0 bases removed from V and 12 bases from J, the gap between germline ends came to 14 bases. In germline, CDR1 is SQVTM, CDR2 ANQGSEA. The CDR3 spells CSVEEGSRLEYF. CDR3 nucleotide sequence: TGCAGCGTTGAAGAGGGATCGCGTCTAGAGTACTTC.

In its sample, this clonotype was seen many times. V is TRBV11-2 and J is TRBJ2-3; 10 bases are a match to TRBD2. V lost 4 bases, J lost 4 bases, and 5 bases stayed unmatched. Germline loops: CDR1 SGHAT, CDR2 FQNNGV. The CDR3 length is 15 residues. CDR3 amino acids: CASSSKRGGPDTQYF. The CDR3 nucleotides read TGTGCCAGCAGCTCCAAGCGGGGGGGCCCAGATACGCAGTATTTT. Full variable domain (outside the CDR3, taken from reference TRBV11-2 and TRBJ2-3): EAGVAQSPRYKIIEKRQSVAFWCNPISGHATLYWYQQILGQGPKLLIQFQNNGVVDDSQLPKDRFSAERLKGVDSTLKIQPAKLEDSAVYLCASSSKRGGPDTQYFGPGTRLTVL.

This chain uses TRBV30 with TRBJ1-2, with 7 bases fitting TRBD1. V lost 5 bases and J lost 4; bases outside the gene matches: 4. Germline assignment: CDR1 GTSNPN and CDR2 SVGIG (reference sequence). The length of the CDR3 is 12 residues. This chain's CDR3 is CAWEQGSYGYTF. The CDR3 nucleotides are TGTGCCTGGGAACAGGGGTCCTATGGCTACACCTTC.

This chain uses TRBV29-1 with TRBJ2-5, with D hard to call. Germline-derived CDR1 and CDR2 are SQVTM and ANQGSEA. The V and J ends lost 1 base and 3 bases respectively, with 6 bases between them. This CDR3 region has 12 residues. The CDR3 loop reads CSVEGAEETQYF. Here the CDR3 DNA reads TGCAGCGTTGAAGGGGCAGAAGAGACCCAGTACTTC.

On this clonotype: Just one base apart from a much larger clone, this may be a read error. The rearrangement links TRBV5-1 to TRBJ2-1; possible D gene TRBD1, 7 bases. With the DNA end fitting TRBJ2-7 better, the J assignment may be wrong. Germline-derived CDR1 and CDR2 are SGHRS and YFSETQ. The length of the CDR3 is 14 residues. The CDR3 nucleotides read TGCGCCAGCAGCTTGGGTCAGGGGGGCAATGAGCAGTACTTC. This codes for CASSLGQGGNEQYF.

This chain links TRBV5-1 with TRBJ2-7, with 10 nucleotides matching TRBD2. After removal of 4 bases from V and 2 bases from J, the junction contained 9 bases not matched to a gene. The CDR3 is 16 amino acids. The germline V gene has CDR1 SGHRS and CDR2 YFSETQ. The CDR3 sequence: CASSLRTSGGAYEQYF. CDR3 in DNA: TGCGCCAGCAGCCTCCGGACTAGCGGAGGGGCCTACGAGCAGTACTTC.

At least ten counts were recorded for this clonotype. The genes are TRBV20-1 and TRBJ2-1; 12 positions agree with TRBD1. The germline V gene encodes CDR1 DFQATT and CDR2 SNEGSKA (reference sequence). V gave up 1 base and J gave up 8 bases; unmatched junction bases: 3. The CDR3 has 14 amino acids. CDR3 sequence: CSARGGTGGDEQFF. Written as DNA, the CDR3 is TGCAGTGCTAGAGGGGGGACAGGGGGCGATGAGCAGTTCTTC.

This clonotype occurred a few times. The chain has TRBV7-9 and TRBJ1-1; 11 bases are shared with TRBD1. Germline V CDR1 and CDR2: SEHNR, FQNEAQ (reference sequence). V lost 5 bases, J lost 5 bases, and 4 bases stayed unmatched. The CDR3 totals 14 residues. CDR3 coding DNA: TGTGCCAGCAGCCGGACAGGGGGCAAGACTGAAGCTTTCTTT. Translating gives CASSRTGGKTEAFF.

The chain is built from TRBV6-4 and TRBJ2-3; 7 nucleotides match TRBD2. J gave up 4 bases and V 9 bases, and 13 bases lay outside the gene matches. CDR3 length: 15 amino acids. Germline V gives CDR1 MRHNA, CDR2 SNTAGT. The CDR3 loop reads CARAGRGGSADTQYF. CDR3 nucleotides: TGTGCCAGAGCGGGACGAGGCGGGAGTGCAGATACGCAGTATTTT.

This clonotype was counted at least ten times. The chain links TRBV6-6 to TRBJ2-5, with a tentative D call TRBD2 (6 bases). CDR1 is MNHNY, CDR2 SVGAGI, per germline (reference sequence). The CDR3 length is 14 residues. V lost 2 bases to trimming and J lost 5 bases, with 12 bases between them. Here the CDR3 DNA reads TGTGCCAGCAGTTACGGGGGGTCCTGGGAGACCCAGTACTTC. This codes for CASSYGGSWETQYF.

Comments on this clonotype: An end of the junction does not agree with germline; a read error may underlie this. V is TRBV27 and J is TRBJ1-5; possibly TRBD1 for D (6 bases). Germline values: CDR1 MNHEY, CDR2 SMNVEV (reference sequence). This CDR3 has 15 amino acids. DNA for the CDR3: TGTGTCAGCAGTTTACAGGGTCGGGGCAATCAGCCCCAGCATTTT. Translating it yields CVSSLQGRGNQPQHF.

This clonotype occurred many times. This rearrangement joins TRBV6-6 to TRBJ1-5; the D is unclear. Germline V CDR1 and CDR2: MNHNY, SVGAGI (reference sequence). V was trimmed by 4 bases and J by 0 bases, leaving 7 bases between them. CDR3 length: 14 residues. CDR3 sequence reads: CASSSPGSNQPQHF. The CDR3 nucleotides are TGTGCCAGCAGTTCACCCGGTAGCAATCAGCCCCAGCATTTT.